Listed below are T cell receptor beta chains from one sample, sequenced in a study of shared clonotypes between healthy human individuals. Sequenced by immunoSEQ multiplex PCR; TCRdb stores in-frame clones only, minus some. The sample contains around 600,000 clones, 85% to 95% of which appear only once. Sequenced: naive CD8+ T cells sorted from blood. The source of these receptors is a woman in her twenties or thirties in good health. Each CDR3 is given without its conserved first and last residue. A D gene is named only where the DNA matches it firmly.

ASSLGGTGYGYT,TRBV13,TRBD1
ASSLYTGSNQPQH,TRBV28,-
ASSVRTGRTYEQY,TRBV2,TRBD1
ASSWTGSSYEQY,TRBV19,TRBD1
ASSEVGSGGVGELF,TRBV2,-
ASSSRDREQTYEQY,TRBV7-8,TRBD1
AISESVSYNEQF,TRBV10-3,-
ASSLADSSHGYT,TRBV5-1,-
ASSLVAAGDLDGYT,TRBV7-6,-
ASTYKPFRYQDHGYT,TRBV19,-
ASTTGGTGWVEGGYT,TRBV28,TRBD1